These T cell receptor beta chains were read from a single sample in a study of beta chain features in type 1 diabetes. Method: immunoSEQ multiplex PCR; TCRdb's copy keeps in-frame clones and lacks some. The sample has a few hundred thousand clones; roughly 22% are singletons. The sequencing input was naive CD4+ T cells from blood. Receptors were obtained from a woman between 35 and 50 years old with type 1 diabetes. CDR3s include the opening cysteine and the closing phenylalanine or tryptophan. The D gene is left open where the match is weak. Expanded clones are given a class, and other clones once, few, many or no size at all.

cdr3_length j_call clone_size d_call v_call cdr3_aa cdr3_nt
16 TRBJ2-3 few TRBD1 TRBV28 CASSSGQGASTDTQYF TGTGCCAGCAGTTCCGGACAGGGGGCTAGCACAGATACGCAGTATTTT
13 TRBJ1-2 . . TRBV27 CASSLWGGDGYTF TGTGCCAGCAGTTTATGGGGGGGCGATGGCTACACCTTC
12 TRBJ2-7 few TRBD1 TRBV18 CASSPDRDEQYF TGTGCCAGCTCACCGGACAGGGACGAGCAGTACTTC
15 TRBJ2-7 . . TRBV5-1 CASSLEGGGPYEQYF TGCGCCAGCAGCTTGGAGGGTGGAGGGCCCTACGAGCAGTACTTC
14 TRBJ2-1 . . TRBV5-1 CASSPPGTYNEQFF TGCGCCAGCAGCCCCCCAGGGACCTACAATGAGCAGTTCTTC
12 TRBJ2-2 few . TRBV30 CAWSRGTGELFF TGTGCCTGGAGCAGGGGAACCGGGGAGCTGTTTTTT
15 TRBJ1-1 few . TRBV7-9 CASSSSGTKNTEAFF TGTGCCAGCAGCTCCTCCGGGACAAAGAACACTGAAGCTTTCTTT
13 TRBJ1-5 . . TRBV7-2 CASSLALNQPQHF TGTGCCAGCAGCTTGGCCCTCAATCAGCCCCAGCATTTT
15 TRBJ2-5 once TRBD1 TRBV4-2 CASSQENRGHETQYF TGTGCCAGCAGCCAAGAAAACAGGGGCCACGAGACCCAGTACTTC
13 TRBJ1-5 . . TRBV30 CALAVESNQPQHF TGTGCCTTGGCGGTGGAGAGCAATCAGCCCCAGCATTTT
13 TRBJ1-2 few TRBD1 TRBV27 CASSSPGQARYTF TGTGCCAGCAGTTCCCCTGGACAGGCTCGCTACACCTTC
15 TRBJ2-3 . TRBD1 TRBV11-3 CASSLRGQGPDTQYF TGTGCCAGCAGCTTAAGAGGACAGGGGCCAGATACGCAGTATTTT
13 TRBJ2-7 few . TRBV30 CAWSEEGRHEQYF TGTGCCTGGAGTGAGGAGGGACGGCACGAGCAGTACTTC
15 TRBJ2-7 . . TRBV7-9 CASSSLGGASYEQYF TGTGCCAGCAGCTCCTTGGGGGGGGCCTCGTACGAGCAGTACTTC
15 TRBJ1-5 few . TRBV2 CASSDSGVGTEPQHF TGTGCCAGCAGTGACTCGGGGGTAGGGACGGAGCCCCAGCATTTT
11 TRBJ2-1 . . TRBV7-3 CASSPGDEQFF TGTGCCAGCAGCCCGGGGGATGAGCAGTTCTTC
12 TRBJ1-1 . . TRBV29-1 CSGGGLNTEAFF TGCAGCGGGGGGGGACTGAACACTGAAGCTTTCTTT
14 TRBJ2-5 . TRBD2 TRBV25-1 CASSLAGGQETQYF TGTGCCAGCAGTCTAGCGGGGGGCCAAGAGACCCAGTACTTC
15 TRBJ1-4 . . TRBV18 CASSPGIDSSEKLFF TGTGCCAGCTCTCCGGGGATCGACTCAAGTGAAAAACTGTTTTTT
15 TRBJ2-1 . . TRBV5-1 CASSLVGSSYNEQFF TGCGCCAGCAGCTTAGTGGGCAGCTCCTACAATGAGCAGTTCTTC
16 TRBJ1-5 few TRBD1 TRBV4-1 CASRDEQGAQHQPQHF TGCGCCAGCAGGGATGAGCAGGGGGCGCAGCATCAGCCCCAGCATTTT
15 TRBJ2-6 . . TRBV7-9 CASSYQWSGANVLTF TGTGCCAGCAGCTATCAGTGGTCTGGGGCCAACGTCCTGACTTTC
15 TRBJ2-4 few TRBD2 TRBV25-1 CASSDAKRGGDIQYF TGTGCCAGCAGTGACGCTAAGCGGGGGGGAGACATTCAGTACTTC
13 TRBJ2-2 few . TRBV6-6 CASSSRNTGELFF TGTGCCAGCAGCTCCAGGAACACCGGGGAGCTGTTTTTT
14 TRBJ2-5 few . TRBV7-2 CASSLPLRRETQYF TGTGCCAGCAGCTTACCTTTGCGGAGGGAGACCCAGTACTTC
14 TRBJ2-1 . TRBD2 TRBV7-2 CASSLTGSGGLKFF TGTGCCAGCAGCCTCACCGGAAGCGGGGGACTTAAGTTCTTC
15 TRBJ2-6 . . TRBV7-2 CASTLAGSGANVLTF TGTGCCAGCACCCTGGCAGGCTCTGGGGCCAACGTCCTGACTTTC
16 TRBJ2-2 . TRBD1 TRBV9 CASSVGQGANTGELFF TGTGCCAGCAGCGTAGGGCAGGGGGCGAACACCGGGGAGCTGTTTTTT
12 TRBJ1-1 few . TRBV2 CASSGPNTEAFF TGTGCCAGCAGTGGGCCTAACACTGAAGCTTTCTTT
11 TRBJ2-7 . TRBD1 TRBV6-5 CASRGTGEQYF TGTGCCAGCAGAGGGACAGGCGAGCAGTACTTC
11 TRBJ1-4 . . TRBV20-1 CSADLGAGSVF TGCAGTGCGGACTTGGGTGCCGGATCTGTTTTT
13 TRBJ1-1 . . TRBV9 CASSADRGAEAFF TGTGCCAGCAGCGCCGACAGAGGAGCTGAAGCTTTCTTT
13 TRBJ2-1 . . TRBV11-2 CASSYGGKSEQFF TGTGCCAGCAGCTACGGAGGGAAGAGTGAGCAGTTCTTC
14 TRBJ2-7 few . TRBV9 CASSVLAASYEQYF TGTGCCAGCAGCGTACTCGCGGCCTCCTACGAGCAGTACTTC
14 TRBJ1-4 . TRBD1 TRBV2 CASTEGTVYEKLFF TGTGCCAGCACGGAAGGGACAGTTTATGAAAAACTGTTTTTT
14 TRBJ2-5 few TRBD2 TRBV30 CAWSLLAGAETQYF TGTGCCTGGAGTCTACTAGCGGGAGCGGAGACCCAGTACTTC
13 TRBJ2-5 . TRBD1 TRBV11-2 CASSLSDRETQYF TGTGCCAGCAGCTTGTCGGACAGGGAGACCCAGTACTTC
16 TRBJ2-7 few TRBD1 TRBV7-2 CASSLGPGQGGYEQYF TGTGCCAGCAGCTTAGGACCGGGACAGGGAGGGTACGAGCAGTACTTC
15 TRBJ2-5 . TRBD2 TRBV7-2 CASSSTSGAAQTQYF TGTGCCAGCAGCTCGACTAGCGGGGCGGCCCAGACCCAGTACTTC
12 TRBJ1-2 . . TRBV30 CAWMAVHYGYTF TGTGCCTGGATGGCCGTTCACTATGGCTACACCTTC
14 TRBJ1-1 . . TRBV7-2 CASSLRGADTEAFF TGTGCCAGCAGCTTACGGGGGGCTGACACTGAAGCTTTCTTT
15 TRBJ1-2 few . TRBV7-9 CASSLAPGTNSGYTF TGTGCCAGCAGCTTAGCCCCAGGGACTAACTCTGGCTACACCTTC
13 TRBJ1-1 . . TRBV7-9 CASSLASETEAFF TGTGCCAGCAGCTTGGCGTCGGAGACTGAAGCTTTCTTT
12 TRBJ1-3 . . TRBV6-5 CASSSQGNTIYF TGTGCCAGCAGTTCACAGGGAAACACCATATATTTT
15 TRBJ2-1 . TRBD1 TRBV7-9 CASTYSGTGANEQFF TGTGCCAGCACCTATTCCGGGACAGGGGCAAATGAGCAGTTCTTC
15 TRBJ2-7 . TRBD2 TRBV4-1 CASSLTSGSPYEQYF TGCGCCAGCAGCCTGACTAGCGGGAGTCCCTACGAGCAGTACTTC
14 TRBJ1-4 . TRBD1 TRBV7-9 CASSLGTGDEKLFF TGTGCCAGCAGCTTAGGGACAGGGGATGAAAAACTGTTTTTT
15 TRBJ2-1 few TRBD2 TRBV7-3 CASSPRLAGGDEQFF TGTGCCAGCAGCCCCAGACTAGCGGGAGGGGATGAGCAGTTCTTC